The 2 T cell receptor beta chains listed next were all sequenced from one sample in a study of OX40 agonist ivuxolimab in advanced cancers. The repertoire was sequenced with immunoSEQ multiplex PCR; TCRdb's copy has only in-frame clones and lacks some. The sample has 9,500 to 15,000 clones; 85% to 90% are singletons. This sample comprised CD4+ or CD8+ T cells sorted from blood, obtained in a trial of the OX40 agonist ivuxolimab. These receptors originate from an adult with an advanced solid tumor such as melanoma, head and neck, liver or kidney cancer.

This chain joins TRBV28 and TRBJ2-1; 7 bases are a match to TRBD1. The J segment lost 2 bases and the V segment lost 2 bases, leaving 3 bases of the junction unmatched. Per germline, CDR1 MDHEN and CDR2 SYDVKM. The CDR3 has 15 amino acids. Here the CDR3 DNA reads TGTGCCAGCAGTTTAATCGGGACAGCCTACAATGAGCAGTTCTTC. It encodes CASSLIGTAYNEQFF.

This clone was observed a single time. The V call is TRBV6-6, the J call TRBJ2-2; tentatively, D is TRBD2 (5 bases). The CDR3 extends over 16 amino acids. Trimming removed 0 bases at V and 4 bases at J, with 12 bases between. From germline, CDR1 is MNHNY and CDR2 SVGAGI (reference sequence). CDR3 DNA sequence: TGTGCCAGCAGTTACTCCTTCGAGGCGGGCACCGGGGAGCTGTTTTTT. Translated: CASSYSFEAGTGELFF.